A single sample gave rise to the 14 T cell receptor beta chains below, sequenced in a study of cytomegalovirus exposure and HLA in healthy donors. Primers included in the PCR were 60 Vbeta and 13 Jbeta primers. TCRdb's table, derived via immunoSEQ multiplex PCR, lists solely in-frame clones and lacks some. Of about 180,000 clones listed, 82% are singletons. The sample was PBMCs. These receptor sequences come from a man in his forties in good health and CMV-seronegative.

J is TRBJ2-3 and V is TRBV5-1; possible D gene TRBD2, 6 bases. V was pared by 2 bases and J by 3 bases, with 13 bases between. Germline V gene sequence: CDR1 SGHRS, CDR2 YFSETQ. This CDR3 region has 15 residues. The DNA for the CDR3 is TGCGCCAGCAGCTTTTCCGGGACTTCAACAGATACGCAGTATTTT. Its translation is CASSFSGTSTDTQYF. Looking up the rest from reference TRBV5-1 and TRBJ2-3 gives the full variable domain: KAGVTQTPRYLIKTRGQQVTLSCSPISGHRSVSWYQQTPGQGLQFLFEYFSETQRNKGNFPGRFSGRQFSNSRSEMNVSTLELGDSALYLCASSFSGTSTDTQYFGPGTRLTVL.

CDR3 residues: CASSLTSGGQNTQYF. CDR3 DNA sequence: TGTGCCAGCAGTTTGACTAGCGGGGGGCAAAATACGCAGTATTTT. V is TRBV28 and J is TRBJ2-3; 13 bases align to TRBD2. The germline gives CDR1 MDHEN, CDR2 SYDVKM. The CDR3 has 15 residues. The ends lost 3 bases at V and 7 bases at J; junction bases unmatched: 4.

This rearrangement joins TRBV7-2 to TRBJ2-3, with 9 bases identical to TRBD2. The length of the CDR3 is 17 residues. V shed 5 bases and J 6 bases; nucleotides not matched to a gene: 15. CDR1 is SGHTA, CDR2 FQGNSA, per germline. The CDR3 here is CASSLDYSGSMMDTQYF. CDR3 coding DNA: TGTGCCAGCAGCCTGGATTATAGCGGGAGTATGATGGATACGCAGTATTTT.

The chain is built from TRBV7-9 and TRBJ2-3; 7 bases are a match to TRBD1. This CDR3 is 13 amino acids long. J was trimmed by 14 bases and V by 5 bases; bases with no gene match: 13. Germline CDR1 and CDR2: SEHNR and FQNEAQ (reference sequence). CDR3 in amino acids: CASSPSETGLMYF. CDR3 sequence (DNA): TGTGCCAGCAGCCCCTCTGAGACAGGGTTGATGTATTTT. The full variable domain, with the rest looked up from reference TRBV7-9 and TRBJ2-3, is DTGVSQNPRHKITKRGQNVTFRCDPISEHNRLYWYRQTLGQGPEFLTYFQNEAQLEKSRLLSDRFSAERPKGSFSTLEIQRTEQGDSAMYLCASSPSETGLMYFGPGTRLTVL.

V usage is TRBV30 and J usage is TRBJ1-1; D gene uncertain. The CDR3 runs 13 residues. Looked up from germline, CDR1 is GTSNPN and CDR2 is SVGIG (reference sequence). The V and J ends lost 2 bases and 5 bases respectively, with 12 bases between them. CDR3: CAWSTGVTTEAFF. The CDR3, as DNA: TGTGCCTGGAGTACCGGGGTGACTACTGAAGCTTTCTTT.

This chain connects TRBV29-1 to TRBJ2-7; TRBD2 aligns across 15 bases. Germline-derived CDR1 and CDR2 are SQVTM and ANQGSEA. Trimming removed 6 bases from V and 1 base from J; junction bases left unmatched: 4. The CDR3 is 15 residues long. CDR3 bases: TGCAGCGTGGGGGGACTAGCGGGAGGTTCCTACGAGCAGTACTTC. Its translation: CSVGGLAGGSYEQYF.

The rearrangement links TRBV7-3 to TRBJ2-4; 11 bases align to TRBD2. The CDR3 extends over 15 amino acids. Germline CDR1 is SGHTA and CDR2 is FQGTGA. V lost 4 bases and J lost 4; bases outside the gene matches: 3. The CDR3: CASSSVAGGKNIQYF. The DNA for the CDR3 is TGTGCCAGCAGCTCCGTAGCGGGAGGGAAAAACATTCAGTACTTC.

In this sample, this clone turned up a few times. Other DNA sequences in this sample translate to the same CDR3. The chain employs TRBV7-9 and TRBJ2-7; 11 nucleotides match TRBD2. The CDR3 runs to 15 residues. V shed 1 base, J shed 2 bases, and the junction held 1 base outside the gene matches. Germline CDR1 and CDR2: SEHNR and FQNEAQ (reference sequence). CDR3 in amino acids: CASSLELAGAYEQYF. The CDR3 nucleotides are TGTGCCAGCAGCTTAGAACTAGCGGGAGCCTACGAGCAGTACTTC.

This sequence joins TRBV16 and TRBJ1-4; D possibly corresponds to TRBD1 (5 bases). V lost 4 bases, J lost 8 bases, and 14 bases lay in between. The length of the CDR3 is 14 residues. The germline CDR1 and CDR2 sequences are KGHSY and FQNENV. CDR3 DNA: TGTGCCAGCAGCCTAGCAGGGCCATCCGAAAAACTGTTTTTT. Protein product: CASSLAGPSEKLFF.

The chain links TRBV7-3 to TRBJ2-6; D is perhaps TRBD1 (6 bases). The germline V gene has CDR1 SGHTA and CDR2 FQGTGA. Deletions cut 6 bases from V and 2 bases from J, with 11 bases between. The CDR3 consists of 15 residues. This CDR3 is CASRQGRAGANVLTF. Here the CDR3 DNA reads TGTGCCAGCAGACAGGGTAGGGCTGGGGCCAACGTCCTGACTTTC.

The rearrangement links TRBV7-3 to TRBJ1-5; 7 bases line up with TRBD1. From germline, CDR1 is SGHTA and CDR2 FQGTGA. CDR3 length: 15 amino acids. The V and J ends lost 3 bases and 2 bases, in that order; junction bases with no gene match: 4. DNA of the CDR3: TGTGCCAGCAGCTTTACAGGGGCGGGCAATCAGCCCCAGCATTTT. Translation: CASSFTGAGNQPQHF.

V gene TRBV5-1 combines with J gene TRBJ2-3, with 7 bases fitting TRBD1. V lost 6 bases, J lost 4 bases, and 5 bases stayed unmatched. This CDR3 has 13 amino acids. From germline, CDR1 is SGHRS and CDR2 YFSETQ. The CDR3 bases are TGCGCCAGCAAGAGGGGGCCAGCAGATACGCAGTATTTT. Protein product: CASKRGPADTQYF.

The rearrangement joins TRBV9 to TRBJ2-1; a possible D gene is TRBD2 (6 bases). Germline CDR1 and CDR2: SGDLS and YYNGEE. The CDR3 has 14 amino acids. V shed 0 bases and J shed 6 bases, with 10 bases lying between them. CDR3 sequence reads: CASSVGKLANEQFF. The DNA of the CDR3 is TGTGCCAGCAGCGTAGGCAAACTAGCCAATGAGCAGTTCTTC.

This clone came up once. The V gene is TRBV6-1, the J gene TRBJ2-4; 8 nucleotides agree with TRBD2. Germline CDR1 and CDR2: MNHNS and SASEGT. With 2 bases clipped from V and 2 bases from J, the junction kept 8 bases outside the gene matches. The CDR3 is made up of 17 amino acids. The CDR3 DNA reads TGTGCCAGCAGTGAATCGGTCGGGGGGGCTTCCAAAAACATTCAGTACTTC. Encoded protein: CASSESVGGASKNIQYF.